Listed here are 15 T cell receptor beta chains from one sample, sequenced in a study of kidney transplant recipient with SARS-CoV-2 infection listed by TCRdb under 2021. Sequenced on an Illumina MiSeq. The raw public reads went through TCRdb reprocessing: fastp at Q25, MiXCR clone calling, in-frame beta chains kept. Every entry covers one CDR3 protein and lists the most common genes and DNA from its rows. This sample is represented by 250,000 or so distinct CDR3 sequences; less than 35% of them were singletons. The top ten hold roughly 7.3% of the sample. The label giving this sample's time point can be read as: pre-pandemic baseline sample and day 111 after first positive SARS-CoV-2 test. The sequenced sample was a blood sample, obtained at baseline and on day 111 from a kidney transplant recipient. The source is a male patient in his thirties who had COVID-19 and was a kidney transplant recipient. After transplantation, some T cells may belong to the graft donor instead of the recipient.

This clonotype was seen at least ten times. The rearrangement links TRBV6-1 to TRBJ1-2; D is unresolved. V gave up 3 bases and J gave up 4 bases, with 21 bases separating them. This CDR3 contains 17 residues. The germline CDR1 and CDR2 sequences are MNHNS and SASEGT. The CDR3 DNA sequence: TGTGCCAGCAGTGATGTGTTCTCTATGCGAAAGACCTATGGCTACACCTTC. Its translation: CASSDVFSMRKTYGYTF.

The chain is built from TRBV5-3 and TRBJ1-2; D unresolved. TRBV5-3 is marked as an open reading frame, function uncertain. V gave up 7 bases and J gave up 4 bases, with 23 bases separating them. This CDR3 has 16 amino acids. CDR3 region: CARDILVVRKTYGYTF. In DNA form, the CDR3 reads TGTGCCAGAGATATTCTAGTGGTGAGAAAGACCTATGGCTACACCTTC.

Points on this clonotype: Being one base from a much bigger clone, this may be a read error. The chain combines TRBV7-2 with TRBJ1-2; D is unclear. CDR3 length: 17 amino acids. Germline CDR1 is SGHTA and CDR2 is FQGNSA. The DNA of the CDR3 is TGTGCCAACAGCGTTATGGTCAGAGACGGAAAGACCTATGGCTACACCTTC. Its translation: CANSVMVRDGKTYGYTF.

This clonotype appeared many times. J is TRBJ1-2 and V is TRBV15, with D unresolved. Germline V CDR1 and CDR2: LNHNV, YYDKDF (reference sequence). CDR3 length equals 15 residues. Trimming pared 0 bases from V and 2 bases from J, leaving 10 bases between. The CDR3: CATSRDQNQNYGYTF. The CDR3 DNA reads TGTGCCACCAGCAGAGATCAAAACCAGAACTATGGCTACACCTTC.

Concerning this clonotype: A much more abundant neighbour one base away suggests this may be a read error. The chain employs TRBV6-5 and TRBJ1-5, with D unclear. The CDR3 is 15 residues long. V gave up 7 bases and J gave up 2 bases, with 15 bases separating them. The germline V gene encodes CDR1 MNHEY and CDR2 SVGAGI. The CDR3 loop is CASNLGSHGNQPQHF. CDR3 coding DNA: TGTGCCAGCAATTTGGGCAGCCATGGCAATCAGCCCCAGCATTTT.

This chain uses TRBV20-1 with TRBJ2-5; TRBD2 matches 13 bases. The CDR3 is 16 residues long. Trimming at V came to 6 bases and at J to 4 bases, leaving 11 bases not matched to a gene. The germline gives CDR1 DFQATT, CDR2 SNEGSKA (reference sequence). The CDR3 reads CSAQPYGLAGVETQYF. Written as DNA, the CDR3 is TGCAGTGCCCAGCCCTACGGACTAGCGGGGGTAGAGACCCAGTACTTC.

With regard to this clonotype: A read error is possible here, since a much larger clone lies one base away. The rearrangement joins TRBV10-2 to TRBJ1-2; no clear D. Between the trimmed V and J ends, which lost 5 bases and 4 bases, there was a span of 23 bases. The germline V gene encodes CDR1 WSHSY and CDR2 SAAADI. The CDR3 has 17 amino acids. The CDR3 sequence is CASSSPRTSRKTYGYTF. CDR3 nucleotide sequence: TGCGCCAGCAGTAGTCCGCGCACTTCTAGAAAGACCTATGGCTACACCTTC.

Comment on this clonotype: With a much larger clone just one base away, this may be a read error. The chain links TRBV7-6 to TRBJ1-3; TRBD1 might be the D (6 bases). V lost 1 base and J lost 0, with 13 bases in between. The length of the CDR3 is 17 residues. Germline values: CDR1 SGHVS, CDR2 FNYEAQ. As DNA, the CDR3 is TGTGCCAGCAGCTTAGAGGACAGCGGATCCTCTGGAAACACCATATATTTT. Its protein is CASSLEDSGSSGNTIYF.

This clonotype was detected many times. The genes are TRBV12-3 or TRBV12-4 and TRBJ1-1; D gene ambiguous. Trimming stripped 6 bases from V and 0 bases from J, with 11 bases between. The CDR3 contains 14 residues. CDR3 region: CASSPQNMNTEAFF. CDR3 nucleotides: TGTGCCAGCAGCCCCCAAAACATGAACACTGAAGCTTTCTTT.

This chain connects TRBV3-2 to TRBJ2-1; TRBD2, the D gene given by the table, was not confirmed from the DNA. TRBV3-2 is designated a pseudogene. The CDR3 length is 14 residues. The CDR3 nucleotides are TGTGCCAGCAGCCTACTAGCGGGGACACTCGGGCAGTCCTTC. Translation gives CASSLLAGTLGQSF.

Many counts were recorded for this clonotype. The rearrangement uses TRBV7-2 and TRBJ2-2; 13 nucleotides align to TRBD2. V was pared by 5 bases and J by 7 bases, with 10 bases of the junction left unmatched. Germline V gene lookup returns CDR1 SGHTA and CDR2 FQGNSA. The CDR3 is made up of 17 amino acids. The CDR3 coding sequence is TGTGCCAGCAGCCCCTGGACTAGCGGGGGATACTTCGGGGAGCTGTTTTTT. This codes for CASSPWTSGGYFGELFF.

The table lists this clonotype with many counts. J is TRBJ1-2 and V is TRBV12-3 or TRBV12-4, with 8 bases lining up with TRBD1. The CDR3 is 16 residues long. The junction had 15 bases not matched to a gene; V was cut back by 5 bases and J by 7 bases. This CDR3 reads CASSGQHQGALGGYTF. CDR3 bases: TGTGCCAGCAGTGGACAGCACCAGGGGGCATTGGGTGGCTACACCTTC.

Of note for this clonotype: A much larger clone differs from this one at a single base, so this may be a read error. Without the conserved terminal phenylalanine or tryptophan, this CDR3 likely stems from a read error. V and J are TRBV6-5 and TRBJ1-1, with D unresolved. This CDR3 spans 12 amino acids. V was pared by 5 bases and J by 4 bases, with 8 bases between. Germline CDR1 and CDR2: MNHEY and SVGAGI. This chain's CDR3 is CASSEYSTEAFS. The CDR3 DNA sequence: TGTGCCAGCAGTGAGTATAGCACTGAAGCTTTCTCT.

Points on this clonotype: Without the conserved terminal phenylalanine or tryptophan, this CDR3 likely stems from a read error. The rearrangement uses TRBV11-2 and TRBJ1-2, with unresolved D. With 5 bases removed from V and 4 bases from J, the gap between germline ends came to 23 bases. There are 17 residues in the CDR3. Germline CDR1 is SGHAT and CDR2 is FQNNGV. The CDR3 bases are TGTGCCAGCAGCAAGTACGCAACAAGCAGAAAGACCTATGGCTACACCATC. This codes for CASSKYATSRKTYGYTI.

As concerns this clonotype: This clone may be a read error of a much larger clone one base away. This sequence joins TRBV5-8 and TRBJ1-2; the D is unclear. The CDR3 loop spans 16 amino acids. The ends were cut back, 6 bases at V and 4 bases at J, with 22 bases in the middle. Germline-derived CDR1 and CDR2 are SGHTS and YDEGEE. The CDR3 is CASILNHPRRTYGYTF. CDR3 sequence (DNA): TGTGCCAGCATCCTCAATCATCCACGAAGGACCTATGGCTACACCTTC.